The 10 T cell receptor beta chains below all came from one sample that was sequenced in a study of blood T cell repertoires in COVID-19. Sequencing used immunoSEQ multiplex PCR; TCRdb keeps in-frame clones, though not all of them. The sample shows 180,000 or so clones, about 91% of them seen only once. The specimen was PBMCs or T cells enriched from blood (not recorded which). These receptors were obtained from a woman in her thirties or forties with acute COVID-19.

The chain uses TRBV18 and TRBJ2-5, with 9 bases lining up with TRBD2. V gave up 8 bases and J gave up 5 bases; unmatched junction bases: 15. Germline V CDR1 and CDR2: KGHSH, LQKENI. The CDR3 runs to 16 residues. Here the CDR3 reads CASLGTSRIGRETQYF. CDR3 DNA sequence: TGTGCCAGCCTCGGGACTAGCCGGATTGGGCGTGAGACCCAGTACTTC.

V is TRBV11-3 and J is TRBJ2-1; 8 bases agree with TRBD2. CDR3 size: 13 residues. V shed 4 bases and J 4 bases; nucleotides not matched to a gene: 0. CDR1 is SGHNT and CDR2 is YENEEA in the germline V gene. In DNA form, the CDR3 reads TGTGCCAGCAGCTCTAGCGGGTACAATGAGCAGTTCTTC. This sequence encodes CASSSSGYNEQFF.

The V gene is TRBV7-8, the J gene TRBJ1-1; possible D gene TRBD1, 6 bases. Trimming shortened V by 5 bases and J by 1 base, and 35 bases separated the two germline ends. This CDR3 spans 22 amino acids. The V gene's germline CDR1 is SGHVS and CDR2 FQNEAQ. CDR3 loop: CASSQKRPLKWDTSLENTEAFF. CDR3 nucleotide sequence: TGTGCCAGCAGCCAAAAACGACCCCTTAAATGGGACACCAGCCTAGAGAACACTGAAGCTTTCTTT.

The chain carries TRBV5-1 and TRBJ2-5; D is uncertain. The germline V gene encodes CDR1 SGHRS and CDR2 YFSETQ. Trimming cost V 4 bases and J 2 bases, with 12 bases left between them. The CDR3 runs to 14 residues. This chain's CDR3 is CASSPTPTQETQYF. Written as DNA, the CDR3 is TGCGCCAGCAGCCCGACTCCAACGCAAGAGACCCAGTACTTC. Full variable domain (remainder filled in from reference TRBV5-1 and TRBJ2-5): KAGVTQTPRYLIKTRGQQVTLSCSPISGHRSVSWYQQTPGQGLQFLFEYFSETQRNKGNFPGRFSGRQFSNSRSEMNVSTLELGDSALYLCASSPTPTQETQYFGPGTRLLVL.

The chain couples TRBV7-2 to TRBJ2-1, with D unresolved. The CDR3 totals 13 residues. The V gene's germline CDR1 is SGHTA and CDR2 FQGNSA. V was trimmed by 5 bases and J by 4 bases, leaving 9 bases between them. The CDR3 bases are TGTGCCAGCAGCCCGAGCTTTTACAATGAGCAGTTCTTC. Protein product: CASSPSFYNEQFF. The full variable domain, with the rest looked up from reference TRBV7-2 and TRBJ2-1, is GAGVSQSPSNKVTEKGKDVELRCDPISGHTALYWYRQSLGQGLEFLIYFQGNSAPDKSGLPSDRFSAERTGGSVSTLTIQRTQQEDSAVYLCASSPSFYNEQFFGPGTRLTVL.

CDR3 in DNA: TGTGCCACCAGCAGCCTTCGGAGACAGGGACTGGTCTACGAGCAGTACTTC. This gives the protein CATSSLRRQGLVYEQYF. V usage is TRBV15 and J usage is TRBJ2-7; possible D gene TRBD1, 7 bases. V lost 3 bases and J 3 bases, leaving 21 bases between the germline ends. The V gene's germline CDR1 is LNHNV and CDR2 YYDKDF (reference sequence). This CDR3 is 17 amino acids long. The full variable domain, its missing parts supplied by reference TRBV15 and TRBJ2-7, is DAMVIQNPRYQVTQFGKPVTLSCSQTLNHNVMYWYQQKSSQAPKLLFHYYDKDFNNEADTPDNFQSRRPNTSFCFLDIRSPGLGDTAMYLCATSSLRRQGLVYEQYFGPGTRLTVT.

The CDR3 is CASSESLSNTGELFF. The CDR3 nucleotides are TGCGCCAGCAGTGAGTCGCTTAGTAACACCGGGGAGCTGTTTTTT. The chain links TRBV10-1 to TRBJ2-2; D call uncertain. Deletions cut 0 bases from V and 2 bases from J, with 7 bases between. The CDR3 is 15 amino acids. Germline CDR1 reads WNHNN; CDR2 reads SYGVQD (reference sequence).

The chain joins TRBV9 to TRBJ1-2; D perhaps matches TRBD1 (5 bases). CDR1 is SGDLS, CDR2 YYNGEE, per germline. CDR3 length equals 13 residues. V was clipped by 0 bases and J by 8 bases, with 11 bases between them. The DNA of the CDR3 is TGTGCCAGCAGCGTAGGCCAGGGTGGGGGCTACACCTTC. Amino acid sequence: CASSVGQGGGYTF. The complete variable domain, with remaining parts taken from reference TRBV9 and TRBJ1-2, reads DSGVTQTPKHLITATGQRVTLRCSPRSGDLSVYWYQQSLDQGLQFLIQYYNGEERAKGNILERFSAQQFPDLHSELNLSSLELGDSALYFCASSVGQGGGYTFGSGTRLTVV.

V usage is TRBV27 and J usage is TRBJ1-2, with D unresolved. CDR1 and CDR2 (germline): MNHEY, SMNVEV (reference sequence). The CDR3 runs 14 residues. V lost 8 bases and J 5 bases, leaving 18 bases between the germline ends. CDR3: CASYPPGRPYGYTF. The CDR3, as DNA: TGTGCCAGCTATCCCCCGGGGAGGCCGTATGGCTACACCTTC.

The V and J genes are TRBV28 and TRBJ1-5, with 7 bases aligning to TRBD1. Germline assignment: CDR1 MDHEN and CDR2 SYDVKM. V trimming: 6 bases; J trimming: 5 bases; junction bases outside the gene matches: 13. The CDR3 has 16 residues. CDR3 sequence: CASRSTGQTLYQPQHF. Written as DNA, the CDR3 is TGTGCCAGCAGGTCTACGGGACAGACACTTTATCAGCCCCAGCATTTT.